This T cell receptor (beta chain) was recorded in a study of CD8 T cells in Susac syndrome. RNA amounts of about 0.45 to 1 ug underwent reverse transcription with random hexamers. Amplification of TCR beta CDR3 used immunoSEQ multiplex PCR across 54 Vbeta and 13 Jbeta. TCRdb reanalysed the immunoSEQ multiplex PCR reads using MiXCR and keeps one entry per CDR3 protein. The repertoire includes about 300,000 distinct CDR3 sequences, 70% to 90% of them detected once, and roughly 0.21% sits in the top ten. CDR1 and CDR2 (germline): WSHSY, SAAADI. The CDR3 runs to 14 residues. V was pared by 11 bases and J by 0 bases, with 15 bases between. Treatment-naive patients with stable or active relapsing-remitting disease were the multiple sclerosis controls.

The chain combines TRBV10-2 with TRBJ2-3; D is undetermined. This clonotype was obtained from a human donor with multiple sclerosis. Sequencing input: CD8+ T cells from PBMCs. The CDR3 DNA is TGCGCCGCAAGCGCTGATTCTAGCACAGATACGCAGTATTTT. It encodes CAASADSSTDTQYF.